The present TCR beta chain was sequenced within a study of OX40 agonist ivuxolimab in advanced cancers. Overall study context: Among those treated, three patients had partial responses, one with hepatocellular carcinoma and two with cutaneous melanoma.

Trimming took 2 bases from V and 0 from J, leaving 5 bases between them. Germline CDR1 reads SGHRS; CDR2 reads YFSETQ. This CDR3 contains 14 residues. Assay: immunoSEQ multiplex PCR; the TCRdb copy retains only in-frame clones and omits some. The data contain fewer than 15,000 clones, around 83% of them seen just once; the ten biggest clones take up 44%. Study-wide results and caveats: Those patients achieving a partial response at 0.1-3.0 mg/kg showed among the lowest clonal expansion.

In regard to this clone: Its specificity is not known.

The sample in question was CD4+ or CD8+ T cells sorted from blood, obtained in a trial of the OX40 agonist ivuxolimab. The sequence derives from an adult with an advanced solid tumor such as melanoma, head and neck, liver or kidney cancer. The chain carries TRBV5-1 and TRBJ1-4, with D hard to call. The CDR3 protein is CASSLQSTNEKLFF. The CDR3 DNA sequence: TGCGCCAGCAGCTTACAGTCAACTAATGAAAAACTGTTTTTT.